This is a list of T cell receptor beta chains from one sample in a study of blood T cell repertoires in COVID-19. The repertoire was sequenced with immunoSEQ multiplex PCR; TCRdb's copy has only in-frame clones and lacks some. The table shows more than 250,000 clones, with about 91% occurring only once. Material for sequencing was peripheral blood. All receptors come from a woman in her twenties or thirties with COVID-19, enrolled during active disease. Both conserved end residues are part of each CDR3. D genes are given only for firm matches. Size is stated for part of the rows, as once, few or many counts, or as a class when the clone is expanded.

abundance: .
j_gene: TRBJ1-3
v_gene: TRBV11-2
d_gene: TRBD1
CDR3aa: CASSFPPAGQGGNTIYF
CDR3nt: TGTGCCAGCAGCTTCCCTCCGGCGGGACAGGGTGGAAACACCATATATTTT

abundance: .
j_gene: TRBJ1-4
v_gene: TRBV3-1/TRBV3-2
d_gene: TRBD1
CDR3aa: CASSQDQGDEKLFF
CDR3nt: TGTGCCAGCAGCCAAGACCAGGGGGATGAAAAACTGTTTTTT

abundance: .
j_gene: TRBJ2-2
v_gene: TRBV10-3
d_gene: .
CDR3aa: CAISEFHDKDTGELFF
CDR3nt: TGTGCCATCAGTGAGTTTCACGACAAAGACACCGGGGAGCTGTTTTTT

abundance: .
j_gene: TRBJ1-2
v_gene: TRBV10-2
d_gene: TRBD1
CDR3aa: CATLRDSYGYTF
CDR3nt: TGCGCCACCCTCCGGGACAGCTATGGCTACACCTTC

abundance: .
j_gene: TRBJ1-2
v_gene: TRBV5-4
d_gene: TRBD1
CDR3aa: CASSFYPGQTYGYTF
CDR3nt: TGTGCCAGCAGCTTCTATCCGGGACAGACCTATGGCTACACCTTC

abundance: few
j_gene: TRBJ2-7
v_gene: TRBV10-3
d_gene: .
CDR3aa: CAISDPPEWSTYEQYF
CDR3nt: TGTGCCATCAGTGACCCGCCGGAGTGGAGCACCTACGAGCAGTACTTC

abundance: once
j_gene: TRBJ1-1
v_gene: TRBV19
d_gene: .
CDR3aa: CASSLGVGTEAFF
CDR3nt: TGTGCCAGTAGTTTGGGAGTAGGCACTGAAGCTTTCTTT

abundance: once
j_gene: TRBJ2-5
v_gene: TRBV7-8
d_gene: TRBD1
CDR3aa: CASSSGQGKETQYF
CDR3nt: TGTGCCAGCAGCTCGGGACAGGGGAAAGAGACCCAGTACTTC

abundance: .
j_gene: TRBJ1-1
v_gene: TRBV5-8
d_gene: .
CDR3aa: CASSLVDSSPMNTEAFF
CDR3nt: TGTGCCAGCAGCTTGGTCGACAGTTCACCTATGAACACTGAAGCTTTCTTT

abundance: .
j_gene: TRBJ2-2
v_gene: TRBV28
d_gene: TRBD2
CDR3aa: CASLGLAGGRVAGELFF
CDR3nt: TGTGCCAGCTTGGGACTAGCGGGGGGGCGAGTGGCCGGGGAGCTGTTTTTT

abundance: .
j_gene: TRBJ1-3
v_gene: TRBV19
d_gene: TRBD1
CDR3aa: CASSIGGQVVGNTIYF
CDR3nt: TGTGCCAGTAGTATCGGGGGACAGGTTGTTGGAAACACCATATATTTT

abundance: .
j_gene: TRBJ2-5
v_gene: TRBV7-8
d_gene: TRBD1
CDR3aa: CASSSQTGVGETQYF
CDR3nt: TGTGCCAGCAGCTCCCAAACAGGGGTGGGAGAGACCCAGTACTTC

abundance: .
j_gene: TRBJ1-1
v_gene: TRBV7-9
d_gene: TRBD1
CDR3aa: CASSLRDRLSRAFF
CDR3nt: TGTGCCAGCAGCTTAAGGGACAGGCTGAGTAGGGCTTTCTTT

abundance: once
j_gene: TRBJ2-6
v_gene: TRBV18
d_gene: .
CDR3aa: CASSPIPRYSGANVLTF
CDR3nt: TGTGCCAGCTCACCCATCCCTAGGTACTCTGGGGCCAACGTCCTGACTTTC

abundance: once
j_gene: TRBJ1-2
v_gene: TRBV5-4
d_gene: .
CDR3aa: CASAGFSSNYGYTF
CDR3nt: TGTGCCAGCGCAGGGTTCTCATCCAACTATGGCTACACCTTC

abundance: .
j_gene: TRBJ1-6
v_gene: TRBV25-1
d_gene: .
CDR3aa: CASRGQTDSPLHF
CDR3nt: TGTGCCAGCAGAGGACAGACCGATTCACCCCTCCACTTT

abundance: many
j_gene: TRBJ2-2
v_gene: TRBV19
d_gene: TRBD1
CDR3aa: CASEDRTGELFF
CDR3nt: TGTGCCAGCGAGGACAGGACCGGGGAGCTGTTTTTT

abundance: .
j_gene: TRBJ1-1
v_gene: TRBV7-9
d_gene: .
CDR3aa: CASSLWGRANTEAFF
CDR3nt: TGTGCCAGCAGCTTGTGGGGGCGGGCGAACACTGAAGCTTTCTTT

abundance: once
j_gene: TRBJ1-3
v_gene: TRBV7-2
d_gene: .
CDR3aa: CASSLGLGGSSGNTIYF
CDR3nt: TGTGCCAGCAGCTTAGGCCTGGGGGGAAGCTCTGGAAACACCATATATTTT

abundance: .
j_gene: TRBJ1-1
v_gene: TRBV7-9
d_gene: .
CDR3aa: CASINSNYDTEAFF
CDR3nt: TGTGCCAGCATCAACTCGAACTACGACACTGAAGCTTTCTTT

abundance: .
j_gene: TRBJ2-2
v_gene: TRBV2
d_gene: .
CDR3aa: CASTIGRDTGELFF
CDR3nt: TGTGCCAGCACCATCGGCAGGGACACCGGGGAGCTGTTTTTT

abundance: .
j_gene: TRBJ1-4
v_gene: TRBV28
d_gene: .
CDR3aa: CASRSGSGATNEKLFF
CDR3nt: TGTGCCAGCAGGTCAGGGTCGGGAGCAACTAATGAAAAACTGTTTTTT

abundance: .
j_gene: TRBJ1-6
v_gene: TRBV11-2
d_gene: TRBD1
CDR3aa: CASSSGQGYSPLHF
CDR3nt: TGTGCCAGCAGCTCCGGACAGGGGTATTCACCCCTCCACTTT

abundance: .
j_gene: TRBJ1-2
v_gene: TRBV5-4
d_gene: .
CDR3aa: CASSLAGGPRAYYGYTF
CDR3nt: TGTGCCAGCAGCTTGGCCGGGGGGCCGAGGGCATACTATGGCTACACCTTC

abundance: .
j_gene: TRBJ1-5
v_gene: TRBV5-1
d_gene: .
CDR3aa: CASSLAGNQPQHF
CDR3nt: TGCGCCAGCAGCTTGGCGGGCAATCAGCCCCAGCATTTT

abundance: .
j_gene: TRBJ1-1
v_gene: TRBV29-1
d_gene: .
CDR3aa: CSVEGSSAGDTEAFF
CDR3nt: TGCAGCGTTGAAGGCAGTTCCGCCGGGGACACTGAAGCTTTCTTT

abundance: .
j_gene: TRBJ2-3
v_gene: TRBV28
d_gene: .
CDR3aa: CASTVGGAGDTQYF
CDR3nt: TGTGCCAGCACCGTGGGGGGGGCCGGAGATACGCAGTATTTT

abundance: once
j_gene: TRBJ2-1
v_gene: TRBV7-9
d_gene: .
CDR3aa: CASRADAGNEQFF
CDR3nt: TGTGCCAGCAGAGCGGACGCGGGAAATGAGCAGTTCTTC

abundance: .
j_gene: TRBJ1-5
v_gene: TRBV6-5
d_gene: .
CDR3aa: CASSYSRGVQPQHF
CDR3nt: TGTGCCAGCAGTTACTCCAGGGGAGTTCAGCCCCAGCATTTT